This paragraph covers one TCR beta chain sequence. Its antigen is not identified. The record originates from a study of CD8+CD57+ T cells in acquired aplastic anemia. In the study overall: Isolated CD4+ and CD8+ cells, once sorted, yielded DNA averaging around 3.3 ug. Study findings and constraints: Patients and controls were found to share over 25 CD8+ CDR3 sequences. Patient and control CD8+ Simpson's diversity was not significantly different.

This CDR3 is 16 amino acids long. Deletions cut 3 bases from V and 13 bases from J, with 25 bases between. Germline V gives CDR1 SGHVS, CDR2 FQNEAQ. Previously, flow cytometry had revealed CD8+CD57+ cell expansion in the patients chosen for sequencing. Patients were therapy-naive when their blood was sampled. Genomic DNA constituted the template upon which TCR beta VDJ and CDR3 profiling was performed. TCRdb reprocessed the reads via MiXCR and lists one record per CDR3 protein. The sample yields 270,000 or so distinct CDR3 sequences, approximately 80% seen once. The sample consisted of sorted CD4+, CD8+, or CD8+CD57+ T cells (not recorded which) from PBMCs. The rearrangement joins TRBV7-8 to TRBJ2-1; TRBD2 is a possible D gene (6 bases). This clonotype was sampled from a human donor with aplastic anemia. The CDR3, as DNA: TGTGCCAGCAGCTTTCAGAGAGGCGGGGATACCGAGTATCAGTTCTTC. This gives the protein CASSFQRGGDTEYQFF.